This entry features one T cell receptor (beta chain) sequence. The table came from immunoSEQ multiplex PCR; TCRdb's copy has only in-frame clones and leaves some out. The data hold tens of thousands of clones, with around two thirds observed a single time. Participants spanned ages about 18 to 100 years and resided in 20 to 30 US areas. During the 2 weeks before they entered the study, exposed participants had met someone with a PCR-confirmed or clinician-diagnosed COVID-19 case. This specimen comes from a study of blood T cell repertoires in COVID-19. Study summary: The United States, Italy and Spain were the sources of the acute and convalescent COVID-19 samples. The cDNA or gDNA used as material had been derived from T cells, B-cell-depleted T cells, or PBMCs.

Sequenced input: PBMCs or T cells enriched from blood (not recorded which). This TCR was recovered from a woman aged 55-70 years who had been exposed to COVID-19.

This CDR3 is CASSENSQREKAFF. The CDR3 DNA follows: TGTGCCAGCAGTGAAAATTCGCAGAGGGAGAAAGCTTTCTTT. This rearrangement joins TRBV2 to TRBJ1-1; no definite D call. V dropped 2 bases and J dropped 9 bases, with 16 bases sitting between them. This CDR3 region has 14 residues. Per germline, CDR1 SNHLY and CDR2 FYNNEI.